The 24 T cell receptor beta chains in this list originate from one sample, sequenced in a study of cytomegalovirus exposure and HLA in healthy donors. In the PCR, 60 Vbeta and 13 Jbeta primers were used. The table came from immunoSEQ multiplex PCR; TCRdb's copy has only in-frame clones and leaves some out. The sample gives some 120,000 clones, around 82% of which show up once; approximately 3.6% is in the top ten. Source material: PBMCs. Receptors originate from a woman aged 35 to 49 in good health and CMV-seropositive.

This clone appeared a single time. The junction and the germline gene differ at one end; a read error may be behind it. The V and J genes are TRBV7-7 and TRBJ2-1; 9 nucleotides agree with TRBD2. In germline, CDR1 is SSHAT, CDR2 FNYEAQ (reference sequence). The CDR3 is 15 residues long. The CDR3 DNA is TGTGCTAGCAGCCTCGGCCTAGCGGGAAATAATGAGCAGTTCTTC. It codes for CASSLGLAGNNEQFF.

V usage is TRBV5-6 and J usage is TRBJ1-5, with unresolved D. CDR3 length: 14 residues. CDR1 SGHDT and CDR2 YYEEEE come from the germline V gene. V gave up 4 bases and J gave up 4 bases, with 12 bases separating them. CDR3 coding DNA: TGTGCCAGCAGCCTCCGGGTCGGAAATCAGCCCCAGCATTTT. This gives the protein CASSLRVGNQPQHF.

This rearrangement joins TRBV5-6 to TRBJ2-1; 12 bases are shared with TRBD2. Germline V CDR1 and CDR2: SGHDT, YYEEEE. With V trimmed by 5 bases and J by 6 bases, 3 bases remained unmatched. This CDR3 contains 14 residues. The DNA for the CDR3 is TGTGCCAGCAGGAGACTAGCGGGAGCCAATGAGCAGTTCTTC. Translation gives CASRRLAGANEQFF.

The gene calls are TRBV14 and TRBJ2-6; D is perhaps TRBD1 (5 bases). This CDR3 has 19 amino acids. Germline V CDR1 and CDR2: SGHDN, FVKESK. V was pared by 6 bases and J by 3 bases, with 24 bases between. DNA of the CDR3: TGTGCCAGCAGACCCGATGGTGGGGCAGGGTTCTTTGGGGCCAACGTCCTGACTTTC. Translated, it gives CASRPDGGAGFFGANVLTF. Supplemented by reference TRBV14 and TRBJ2-6, the full variable domain reads EAGVTQFPSHSVIEKGQTVTLRCDPISGHDNLYWYRRVMGKEIKFLLHFVKESKQDESGMPNNRFLAERTGGTYSTLKVQPAELEDSGVYFCASRPDGGAGFFGANVLTFGAGSRLTVL.

The chain joins TRBV7-3 to TRBJ2-7, with 8 bases that match TRBD2. The V gene's germline CDR1 is SGHTA and CDR2 FQGTGA. Trimming removed 8 bases from V and 5 bases from J; junction bases left unmatched: 8. This CDR3 spans 13 amino acids. CDR3 DNA sequence: TGTGCCAGCGGGGCGGGAGGACGGAACGAGCAGTACTTC. Its translation: CASGAGGRNEQYF.

The chain is built from TRBV25-1 and TRBJ1-2, with 8 positions matching TRBD1. The V gene end was trimmed by 3 bases and the J gene end by 12 bases; junction bases not matched to a gene: 3. The CDR3 has 11 residues. Germline V CDR1 and CDR2: MGHDK, SYGVNS. This CDR3 is CASSDTGGNTF. The CDR3 DNA reads TGTGCCAGCAGTGATACAGGGGGGAACACCTTC.

This clone was seen a few times. The chain links TRBV5-1 to TRBJ2-2; 8 bases match TRBD2. The CDR3 has 15 amino acids. Germline CDR1 reads SGHRS; CDR2 reads YFSETQ. V lost 3 bases to trimming and J lost 6 bases; unmatched junction nucleotides: 7. In DNA form, the CDR3 reads TGCGCCAGCAGCTACAGGACTAGCCAGGCCGGGGAGCTGTTTTTT. The encoded protein is CASSYRTSQAGELFF.

The genes are TRBV7-9 and TRBJ2-3; 9 bases fit TRBD1. The germline V gene has CDR1 SEHNR and CDR2 FQNEAQ (reference sequence). CDR3 length equals 16 residues. J gave up 5 bases and V 3 bases, and 9 bases lay outside the gene matches. CDR3 protein: CASSFRTGEVGDTQYF. Written as DNA, the CDR3 is TGTGCCAGCAGCTTTAGGACAGGGGAGGTAGGAGATACGCAGTATTTT. Full variable domain (remainder filled in from reference TRBV7-9 and TRBJ2-3): DTGVSQNPRHKITKRGQNVTFRCDPISEHNRLYWYRQTLGQGPEFLTYFQNEAQLEKSRLLSDRFSAERPKGSFSTLEIQRTEQGDSAMYLCASSFRTGEVGDTQYFGPGTRLTVL.

This chain connects TRBV6-5 to TRBJ2-7, with a weak D call TRBD1 (5 bases). The CDR3 spans 13 residues. Germline V lookup: CDR1 MNHEY, CDR2 SVGAGI. The V end was cut by 2 bases, the J end by 2 bases, with 7 bases between. The CDR3 spells CASSYARAYEQYF. Written as DNA, the CDR3 is TGTGCCAGCAGTTACGCCAGGGCCTACGAGCAGTACTTC.

This chain links TRBV28 with TRBJ1-2, with TRBD1 matching over 9 bases. Trimming took 3 bases from V and 6 from J; bases not matched to a gene: 5. Germline V gives CDR1 MDHEN, CDR2 SYDVKM. The CDR3 loop spans 14 amino acids. DNA of the CDR3: TGTGCCAGCAGTTTGACAGGGGGATTCGATGGCTACACCTTC. Protein: CASSLTGGFDGYTF.

This sequence joins TRBV6-1 and TRBJ1-5; D not resolved. CDR3 length: 15 amino acids. CDR1 is MNHNS, CDR2 SASEGT, per germline. Trimming left V 4 bases short and J 1 base short, with 11 bases between. CDR3 bases: TGTGCCAGCAGTGTGCTCGAGGGAAGCAATCAGCCCCAGCATTTT. It encodes CASSVLEGSNQPQHF.

The chain joins TRBV4-3 to TRBJ2-2; 7 bases agree with TRBD2. J lost 0 bases, V lost 8 bases, and 15 bases had no gene match. Germline assignment: CDR1 LGHNA and CDR2 YSLEER. The CDR3 runs 18 residues. The CDR3 here is CASRRALLADANTGELFF. CDR3 nucleotide sequence: TGCGCCAGCCGCCGAGCCCTTCTAGCGGACGCGAACACCGGGGAGCTGTTTTTT.

The CDR3 sequence: CASSVGNSNTEAFF. For the CDR3, the DNA is TGTGCCAGCAGCGTAGGAAACAGTAACACTGAAGCTTTCTTT. The chain couples TRBV9 to TRBJ1-1; no clear D. This CDR3 comprises 14 residues. Trimming cost V 0 bases and J 2 bases, with 8 bases left between them. Germline loops: CDR1 SGDLS, CDR2 YYNGEE.

This chain connects TRBV5-1 to TRBJ1-2, with 7 bases lining up with TRBD1. This CDR3 is 17 amino acids long. Germline values: CDR1 SGHRS, CDR2 YFSETQ. V dropped 2 bases and J dropped 3; count of bases not matched to a gene: 13. In nucleotides, the CDR3 is TGCGCCAGCAGCTTAGGTAACAGGGGCCTCTCTGACTATGGCTACACCTTC. Encoded protein: CASSLGNRGLSDYGYTF.

This chain links TRBV19 with TRBJ2-5, with 8 bases that match TRBD1. Germline CDR1 reads LNHDA; CDR2 reads SQIVND (reference sequence). CDR3 size: 14 residues. The V and J ends lost 7 bases and 5 bases, in that order; junction bases with no gene match: 9. DNA for the CDR3: TGTGCCAGTACTTCGACAGGGGTGGCTGAGACCCAGTACTTC. Amino acids: CASTSTGVAETQYF. The variable domain in full, completed from reference TRBV19 and TRBJ2-5, reads DGGITQSPKYLFRKEGQNVTLSCEQNLNHDAMYWYRQDPGQGLRLIYYSQIVNDFQKGDIAEGYSVSREKKESFPLTVTSAQKNPTAFYLCASTSTGVAETQYFGPGTRLLVL.

The V and J genes are TRBV27 and TRBJ1-2; D is possibly TRBD1 (6 bases). With 6 bases removed from V and 7 bases from J, the gap between germline ends came to 15 bases. The length of the CDR3 is 13 residues. The germline V gene has CDR1 MNHEY and CDR2 SMNVEV (reference sequence). In nucleotides, the CDR3 is TGTGCCAGCAGGACTCAGGGGAATGGTGGCTACACCTTC. It codes for CASRTQGNGGYTF.

V is TRBV5-1 and J is TRBJ2-3, with 14 bases lining up with TRBD2. The CDR3 has 17 amino acids. Germline assignment: CDR1 SGHRS and CDR2 YFSETQ. Trimming at V came to 4 bases and at J to 4 bases, leaving 8 bases not matched to a gene. CDR3: CASSQTSGRAGADTQYF. The CDR3 bases are TGCGCCAGCAGCCAGACTAGCGGGAGGGCCGGCGCAGATACGCAGTATTTT.

This sequence joins TRBV10-1 and TRBJ2-7; perhaps TRBD1 as D (5 bases). V was cut by 4 bases and J by 1 base, with 8 bases left in between. CDR3 length: 13 amino acids. Germline CDR1 reads WNHNN; CDR2 reads SYGVQD (reference sequence). DNA of the CDR3: TGCGCCAGCAGTGGAGACAGATCCTACGAGCAGTACTTC. Its protein is CASSGDRSYEQYF.

The genes are TRBV5-1 and TRBJ2-3; a possible D gene is TRBD2 (6 bases). Germline V lookup: CDR1 SGHRS, CDR2 YFSETQ. The V end was cut by 0 bases, the J end by 2 bases, with 13 bases between. The CDR3 totals 16 residues. The CDR3, as DNA: TGCGCCAGCAGCTTGGTGCCGGGACTTCTCACAGATACGCAGTATTTT. Its protein product is CASSLVPGLLTDTQYF.

The V call is TRBV27, the J call TRBJ2-7, with a tentative D call TRBD2 (5 bases). The CDR3 consists of 13 residues. From germline, CDR1 is MNHEY and CDR2 SMNVEV (reference sequence). V lost 2 bases and J 6 bases, leaving 11 bases between the germline ends. The CDR3 bases are TGTGCCAGCAGTTTAAACGGACTGGTCGAGCAGTACTTC. Encoded protein: CASSLNGLVEQYF.

The genes are TRBV5-1 and TRBJ2-2, with 8 bases matching TRBD2. V gave up 4 bases and J gave up 5 bases; unmatched junction bases: 10. The germline V gene has CDR1 SGHRS and CDR2 YFSETQ. The CDR3 sequence is 16 residues long. The CDR3 is CASSPTAGADTGELFF. The CDR3 DNA follows: TGCGCCAGCAGCCCCACAGCGGGAGCTGATACCGGGGAGCTGTTTTTT.

This clone came up a few times. CDR3 nucleotide sequence: TGTGCCAGCAGTTTCGCGACGGGACTCAATCAGCCCCAGCATTTT. It is translated as CASSFATGLNQPQHF. The rearrangement links TRBV28 to TRBJ1-5; perhaps TRBD1 as D (5 bases). Trimming removed 3 bases at V and 3 bases at J, with 12 bases between. CDR3 length: 15 residues. In germline, CDR1 is MDHEN, CDR2 SYDVKM.

This chain joins TRBV5-1 and TRBJ1-1; 9 positions agree with TRBD1. CDR3 length: 15 amino acids. Losses at the gene ends were 3 bases for V and 1 base for J; bases not matched to a gene: 4. The germline V gene has CDR1 SGHRS and CDR2 YFSETQ. Here the CDR3 reads CASSYWTGENTEAFF. The CDR3 coding sequence is TGCGCCAGCAGCTACTGGACAGGGGAGAACACTGAAGCTTTCTTT.

The chain recombines TRBV6-5 with TRBJ2-3, with TRBD2 matching 10 bases. With V trimmed by 7 bases and J by 7 bases, 8 bases remained unmatched. CDR1 and CDR2 (germline): MNHEY, SVGAGI. The CDR3 loop spans 14 amino acids. The CDR3 spells CASTIASGSNTQYF. The CDR3 nucleotides are TGTGCCAGCACCATTGCTAGCGGGAGCAATACGCAGTATTTT.